The 12 T cell receptor beta chains listed next were all sequenced from one sample in a study of T cells after yellow fever vaccination. TCRdb ran MiXCR on the 5' RACE reads and lists one entry per CDR3 protein. The top ten hold 14% to 15% of the sample, which has fewer than 400,000 distinct CDR3 sequences, 6.2% seen once. The sequenced sample was PBMCs, obtained 5 days after the yellow fever booster vaccination. These receptors came from a man aged 25 to 40 who received the YFV17D yellow fever vaccine.

The J gene is TRBJ2-1, the V gene TRBV12-3 or TRBV12-4; possibly TRBD1 or TRBD2 for D (5 bases each). CDR3 length: 14 amino acids. V lost 6 bases to trimming and J lost 1 base, with 10 bases between them. The CDR3 loop reads CASRGVKSYNEQFF. CDR3 nucleotides: TGTGCCAGCAGGGGGGTAAAATCCTACAATGAGCAGTTCTTC.

The rearrangement uses TRBV5-6 and TRBJ1-1; a weak D match, TRBD1 (6 bases). V gave up 4 bases and J gave up 1 base, with 14 bases separating them. Looked up from germline, CDR1 is SGHDT and CDR2 is YYEEEE. The CDR3 has 15 amino acids. This CDR3 is CASSRRPGQNTEAFF. For the CDR3, the DNA is TGTGCCAGCAGCCGCCGACCGGGACAGAACACTGAAGCTTTCTTT.

This clonotype was counted between two and nine times. CDR3 residues: CASTQYGTSRGEQFF. The CDR3 DNA sequence: TGTGCCAGCACCCAATATGGGACTAGCAGGGGTGAGCAGTTCTTC. V and J are TRBV27 and TRBJ2-1; 9 bases line up with TRBD2. The CDR3 runs 15 residues. V lost 7 bases to trimming and J lost 9 bases; unmatched junction nucleotides: 13. Germline CDR1 reads MNHEY; CDR2 reads SMNVEV (reference sequence).

This clonotype was picked up a small number of times. The J gene is TRBJ2-2, the V gene TRBV14; D gene uncertain. This CDR3 is built from 14 residues. Trimming shortened V by 4 bases and J by 7 bases, and 13 bases separated the two germline ends. Germline loops: CDR1 SGHDN, CDR2 FVKESK. The CDR3 bases are TGTGCCAGCAGCCTCCAGAGAGGTATCGGGGAGCTGTTTTTT. This sequence encodes CASSLQRGIGELFF.

This rearrangement joins TRBV4-3 to TRBJ2-7, with 7 bases fitting TRBD1. J gave up 0 bases and V 2 bases, and 4 bases lay outside the gene matches. The CDR3 totals 15 residues. Germline CDR1 reads LGHNA; CDR2 reads YSLEER. The CDR3 coding sequence is TGCGCCAGCAGCCAACTCCGGGACAGCTCCTACGAGCAGTACTTC. As protein: CASSQLRDSSYEQYF.

The gene calls are TRBV23-1 and TRBJ1-5, with a tentative D call TRBD1 (5 bases). TRBV23-1 is an ORF for which the function is uncertain. CDR3 length: 14 residues. Trimming shortened V by 2 bases and J by 4 bases, and 9 bases separated the two germline ends. This chain's CDR3 is CASSQQGANQPQHF. CDR3 DNA: TGCGCCAGCAGTCAACAGGGAGCAAATCAGCCCCAGCATTTT.

Many counts were recorded for this clonotype. The CDR3 spells CASSDPSADTQYF. The CDR3 nucleotides are TGTGCCAGCAGTGACCCCAGCGCAGATACGCAGTATTTT. The gene calls are TRBV25-1 and TRBJ2-3, with no clear D. The germline V gene has CDR1 MGHDK and CDR2 SYGVNS. Deletions cut 3 bases from V and 4 bases from J, with 8 bases between. This CDR3 is built from 13 residues.

This clonotype appeared a few times. The chain is built from TRBV20-1 and TRBJ2-3; 9 bases fit TRBD1. Germline loops: CDR1 DFQATT, CDR2 SNEGSKA (reference sequence). This CDR3 has 15 amino acids. The ends lost 5 bases at V and 2 bases at J; junction bases unmatched: 8. In nucleotides, the CDR3 is TGCAGTGCTGACCCGAGACAGGGGGACACAGATACGCAGTATTTT. This gives the protein CSADPRQGDTDTQYF.

As regards this clonotype: Since the CDR3 does not end with the conserved phenylalanine or tryptophan, this likely comes from a read error. V is TRBV7-2 and J is TRBJ2-1; 9 bases are shared with TRBD2. J was trimmed by 6 bases and V by 7 bases; bases with no gene match: 13. Germline CDR1 SGHTA, CDR2 FQGNSA. This CDR3 is built from 16 residues. The CDR3 here is CASNNWGSSGINEQFL. DNA of the CDR3: TGTGCCAGCAACAATTGGGGATCTAGCGGGATCAATGAGCAGTTCTTG.

V and J are TRBV20-1 and TRBJ2-3, with unresolved D. Germline V gene lookup returns CDR1 DFQATT and CDR2 SNEGSKA (reference sequence). There are 14 residues in the CDR3. V shed 7 bases and J shed 2 bases, with 16 bases lying between them. Here the CDR3 reads CSGGSPPPTDTQYF. The CDR3, as DNA: TGCAGTGGGGGTAGCCCCCCTCCCACAGATACGCAGTATTTT.

This clonotype has at least ten counts. CDR3 residues: CSGTYRTALNEQFF. The CDR3 bases are TGCAGCGGGACCTACCGGACCGCTTTGAATGAGCAGTTCTTC. V is TRBV29-1 and J is TRBJ2-1; no definite D call. Germline assignment: CDR1 SQVTM and CDR2 ANQGSEA. The V gene lost 7 bases and the J gene lost 7 bases, with 20 bases spanning the gap. The CDR3 covers 14 residues.

The chain is built from TRBV6-1 and TRBJ2-7; the D call may be TRBD1 or TRBD2 (5 bases each). The germline V and J ends were trimmed by 8 bases and 3 bases, with 20 bases remaining between them. Per germline, CDR1 MNHNS and CDR2 SASEGT. The CDR3 sequence is 15 residues long. The CDR3 DNA sequence: TGTGCCAGCTGGGTCGGTTGGGACGACCGCTACGAGCAGTACTTC. Translation: CASWVGWDDRYEQYF.